The T cell receptor (beta chain) described here comes from a study of T cells in Graves' hyperthyroidism and ophthalmopathy. Study outcomes and limitations: Most thyroid-expanded clonotypes above 0.001 were also found in blood.

There are 13 residues in the CDR3. Trimming removed 5 bases at V and 5 bases at J, with 13 bases between. Germline V gives CDR1 SGHRS, CDR2 YFSETQ. There were TCR beta CDR3 regions amplified from RNA transcripts. Primed by the HTBI set, a first-round RT-PCR was run on the TCR CDR3. TCRdb analysed the multiplex PCR reads with MiXCR anew, one entry per CDR3 protein. The sample consists of approximately 600,000 distinct CDR3 sequences, around 20% of them appearing once. Patients affected by ophthalmopathy presented a Clinical Activity Score of at least 3, a NOSPECS grade of at least 4, and disease duration below 3 months. In its sample, this clonotype was seen a few times. Its antigen is not identified.

The chain is built from TRBV5-1 and TRBJ2-5; D gene ambiguous. The specimen was blood. The clonotype was recovered from a man under 40 with Graves' ophthalmopathy. CDR3 coding DNA: TGCGCCAGCAGTGGAGACCCCCGGGAGACCCAGTACTTC. Translated, it gives CASSGDPRETQYF.